This T cell receptor (beta chain) comes out of a study of T cell repertoires in cytomegalovirus infection. This clonotype was picked up many times. Using its own MiXCR run on the reads, TCRdb lists one record per CDR3 protein. Of approximately 550,000 distinct CDR3 sequences listed, approximately 16% are singletons. This CDR3 spans 18 amino acids. With V trimmed by 2 bases and J by 3 bases, 12 bases remained unmatched. From germline, CDR1 is SNHLY and CDR2 FYNNEI. Material: CD8+ T cells from PBMCs. This receptor was identified in a human donor in good health (CMV status not recorded). Some clones in this sample may be carry-over from other donors' samples. The J gene is TRBJ2-2, the V gene TRBV2; 7 bases line up with TRBD2. For the CDR3, the DNA is TGTGCCAGCAGTGAACTAGGAGCGGGAACCCTCGACACCGGGGAGCTGTTTTTT. This codes for CASSELGAGTLDTGELFF.